Below are 21 T cell receptor beta chains sequenced from a single sample in a study of human T cells and chemical hapten exposure. Documented time point: pre-sensitization, week 0. Regarding treatment: therapeutic diphenylcyclopropenone sensitization with weekly scalp DPC. TCRdb analysed the RACE reads with MiXCR anew, one entry per CDR3 protein. The table lists fewer than 50,000 distinct CDR3 sequences, 6% to 9.5% of them singletons. Sequencing used whole blood, obtained in connection with sensitization to the hapten diphenylcyclopropenone (DPC). These TCRs come from a woman between 50 and 59 years old with alopecia areata. Some clones in this sample may be carry-over from other donors' samples.

This clonotype has more than one count but fewer than ten. The chain employs TRBV20-1 and TRBJ1-1, with no clear D. Trimming took 6 bases from V and 1 from J, leaving 15 bases between them. CDR1 DFQATT and CDR2 SNEGSKA come from the germline V gene (reference sequence). The CDR3 length is 14 residues. CDR3 nucleotides: TGCAGTGCCCCGACCCCAAAGCGGAACACTGAAGCTTTCTTT. The encoded protein is CSAPTPKRNTEAFF.

This clonotype was observed at least ten times. The rearrangement uses TRBV28 and TRBJ2-5; maybe TRBD2 (6 bases). From germline, CDR1 is MDHEN and CDR2 SYDVKM. The length of the CDR3 is 16 residues. V lost 7 bases to trimming and J lost 7 bases, with 25 bases between them. The CDR3 DNA is TGTGCCAGCACTACCTGGGGGGAGGATCACCAGGGGACCCAGTACTTC. Amino acids: CASTTWGEDHQGTQYF.

A few counts support this clonotype. The chain couples TRBV19 to TRBJ2-1; no clear D. Germline lookup yields CDR1 LNHDA and CDR2 SQIVND (reference sequence). V was clipped by 4 bases and J by 0 bases, with 7 bases between them. The CDR3 spans 14 residues. The DNA for the CDR3 is TGTGCCAGTAGTAGAAGCCGCTCCTACAATGAGCAGTTCTTC. It yields the protein CASSRSRSYNEQFF.

This clonotype occurred a few times. The chain recombines TRBV20-1 with TRBJ2-3; 8 bases match TRBD1. The CDR3 sequence is 15 residues long. V trimming: 5 bases; J trimming: 1 base; junction bases outside the gene matches: 8. CDR1 and CDR2 from the germline V gene are DFQATT and SNEGSKA (reference sequence). CDR3 sequence: CSADRTGTGTDTQYF. In DNA form, the CDR3 reads TGCAGTGCTGACCGGACAGGGACGGGCACAGATACGCAGTATTTT.

Note on this clonotype: A much larger clone lies a single base off, so this may be a read error. DNA of the CDR3: TGTGCCAGCAGCTTGCGGGGACGAGGGGCAGGGACCCAGTACTTC. Translation: CASSLRGRGAGTQYF. The rearrangement uses TRBV5-4 and TRBJ2-5; D possibly matches TRBD1 or TRBD2 (5 bases each). The CDR3 sequence is 15 residues long. From germline, CDR1 is SGHNT and CDR2 YYREEE (reference sequence). Trimming removed 1 base from V and 7 bases from J, with 17 bases in between.

At least ten counts were recorded for this clonotype. The genes are TRBV6-6 and TRBJ2-4; 7 positions match TRBD1. V shed 6 bases, J shed 0 bases, and the junction held 8 bases outside the gene matches. In germline, CDR1 is MNHNY, CDR2 SVGAGI (reference sequence). This CDR3 comprises 16 residues. The CDR3: CASSTQGPLAKNIQYF. DNA of the CDR3: TGTGCCAGCAGCACACAGGGGCCCCTAGCCAAAAACATTCAGTACTTC.

This clonotype was observed at least ten times. This sequence joins TRBV6-2 or TRBV6-3 and TRBJ1-5, with 10 bases aligning to TRBD1. The CDR3 loop spans 15 amino acids. Germline trimming cut 4 bases from V and 4 bases from J; bases unmatched to any gene: 4. Looked up from germline, CDR1 is MNHEY and CDR2 is SVGEGT. CDR3 protein: CASSFDRGRNQPQHF. CDR3 DNA: TGTGCCAGCAGTTTTGACAGGGGGCGAAATCAGCCCCAGCATTTT.

In its sample, this clonotype was seen many times. The rearrangement joins TRBV11-2 to TRBJ2-1, with TRBD2 matching 11 bases. The ends lost 5 bases at V and 12 bases at J; junction bases unmatched: 9. CDR3 length equals 14 residues. Per the germline V gene, CDR1 is SGHAT and CDR2 is FQNNGV. CDR3 bases: TGTGCCAGCAGCCCGATAACTAGCGGGAGTCTGCAGTTCTTC. Translating it yields CASSPITSGSLQFF.

This clonotype showed up many times. The chain has TRBV11-2 and TRBJ2-1; 8 bases are a match to TRBD2. V was pared by 1 base and J by 6 bases, with 14 bases of the junction left unmatched. The CDR3 contains 18 residues. The germline CDR1 and CDR2 sequences are SGHAT and FQNNGV. The CDR3 sequence is CASSLVLFRGRTGNEQFF. In DNA, the CDR3 is TGTGCCAGCAGCTTAGTTCTATTTCGCGGGAGGACGGGCAATGAGCAGTTCTTC. Together with reference TRBV11-2 and TRBJ2-1, the CDR3 gives the full variable domain: EAGVAQSPRYKIIEKRQSVAFWCNPISGHATLYWYQQILGQGPKLLIQFQNNGVVDDSQLPKDRFSAERLKGVDSTLKIQPAKLEDSAVYLCASSLVLFRGRTGNEQFFGPGTRLTVL.

In its sample, this clonotype was seen a few times. CDR3 sequence reads: CASSFLQINIQYF. CDR3 in DNA: TGTGCCAGCAGCTTTCTCCAGATCAACATTCAGTACTTC. The genes are TRBV5-6 and TRBJ2-4; D call uncertain. Germline CDR1 is SGHDT and CDR2 is YYEEEE. V was trimmed by 2 bases and J by 7 bases, leaving 10 bases between them. The length of the CDR3 is 13 residues. Combining the CDR3 with reference TRBV5-6 and TRBJ2-4 gives the whole variable domain DAGVTQSPTHLIKTRGQQVTLRCSPKSGHDTVSWYQQALGQGPQFIFQYYEEEERQRGNFPDRFSGHQFPNYSSELNVNALLLGDSALYLCASSFLQINIQYFGAGTRLSVL.

This clonotype was detected only a few times. This rearrangement joins TRBV5-5 to TRBJ1-4; 9 bases align to TRBD1. CDR1 and CDR2 from the germline V gene are SGHKS and YYEKEE (reference sequence). V gave up 4 bases and J gave up 6 bases; unmatched junction bases: 10. The CDR3 runs 16 residues. CDR3 residues: CASSVTPGQGYEKLFF. CDR3 bases: TGTGCCAGCAGCGTAACCCCGGGACAGGGCTATGAAAAACTGTTTTTT.

This clonotype showed up many times. As DNA, the CDR3 is TGTGCCAGCAGTTTAGGGCCTGGGACAGCAATCACAGATACGCAGTATTTT. Translating it yields CASSLGPGTAITDTQYF. J is TRBJ2-3 and V is TRBV28, with 7 bases lining up with TRBD1. The germline CDR1 and CDR2 sequences are MDHEN and SYDVKM. V gave up 2 bases and J gave up 2 bases; unmatched junction bases: 10. This CDR3 has 17 amino acids.

This clonotype was counted only a few times. For the CDR3, the DNA is TGCGCCAGCAGCTTGGATCAGGGGGTCCCCTACAATGAGCAGTTCTTC. Encoded protein: CASSLDQGVPYNEQFF. This rearrangement joins TRBV5-1 to TRBJ2-1, with TRBD1 matching over 7 bases. V trimming: 0 bases; J trimming: 2 bases; junction bases outside the gene matches: 5. Germline CDR1 SGHRS, CDR2 YFSETQ. This CDR3 region has 16 residues.

In this sample, this clonotype turned up once. This chain connects TRBV2 to TRBJ1-1; no reliable D call. The CDR3 is 13 residues long. Trimming took off 11 bases at V and 1 base at J, with 14 bases between the two ends. The germline V gene encodes CDR1 SNHLY and CDR2 FYNNEI. The CDR3 coding sequence is TGTGCCCGCCAAATTACACGGAACACTGAAGCTTTCTTT. Translated, it gives CARQITRNTEAFF.

This clonotype appeared many times. The chain combines TRBV7-3 with TRBJ1-1, with D unresolved. V dropped 4 bases and J dropped 2 bases, with 11 bases sitting between them. Germline loops: CDR1 SGHTA, CDR2 FQGTGA. The CDR3 runs 14 residues. The CDR3 nucleotides are TGTGCCAGCAGCTCGACCGGTTCTAACACTGAAGCTTTCTTT. Protein sequence: CASSSTGSNTEAFF. The full variable domain, rest sourced from reference TRBV7-3 and TRBJ1-1, is GAGVSQTPSNKVTEKGKYVELRCDPISGHTALYWYRQSLGQGPEFLIYFQGTGAADDSGLPNDRFFAVRPEGSVSTLKIQRTERGDSAVYLCASSSTGSNTEAFFGQGTRLTVV.

This clonotype came up many times. The chain couples TRBV27 to TRBJ2-4; TRBD2 might be the D (6 bases). Per germline, CDR1 MNHEY and CDR2 SMNVEV (reference sequence). With 5 bases removed from V and 8 bases from J, the gap between germline ends came to 16 bases. The CDR3 has 14 amino acids. CDR3 sequence (DNA): TGTGCCAGCAGTGCTGGGACTCTCAGGGACATTCAGTACTTC. This translates into CASSAGTLRDIQYF.

This clonotype was counted only a few times. This chain joins TRBV9 and TRBJ2-5, with D possibly TRBD2 on 5 matching bases. The V gene's germline CDR1 is SGDLS and CDR2 YYNGEE. The CDR3 spans 15 residues. With 0 bases removed from V and 2 bases from J, the gap between germline ends came to 11 bases. The CDR3 region has the DNA TGTGCCAGCAGCGTAGATCGCCAGCGGCAAGAGACCCAGTACTTC. Translated, it gives CASSVDRQRQETQYF.

This clonotype was observed many times. This chain uses TRBV12-3 or TRBV12-4 with TRBJ2-1, with TRBD2 identical over 12 bases. The V and J ends lost 6 bases and 8 bases, in that order; junction bases with no gene match: 8. The CDR3 length is 15 residues. CDR3 loop: CASSPRTSGAHEQFF. In DNA form, the CDR3 reads TGTGCCAGCAGCCCTCGGACTAGCGGGGCCCATGAGCAGTTCTTC.

This clonotype was found many times. J is TRBJ1-1 and V is TRBV7-3; 8 nucleotides line up with TRBD1. CDR1 and CDR2 from the germline V gene are SGHTA and FQGTGA. The trim removed 5 bases at V and 7 bases at J, leaving 3 bases unmatched. CDR3 length equals 12 residues. The chain's CDR3 is CASSLGQGEAFF. The CDR3 bases are TGTGCCAGCAGCCTCGGACAGGGTGAAGCTTTCTTT.

The sample holds many counts of this clonotype. The chain employs TRBV7-6 and TRBJ2-7, with D hard to call. The V end was cut by 2 bases, the J end by 2 bases, with 10 bases between. The germline CDR1 and CDR2 sequences are SGHVS and FNYEAQ. The CDR3 covers 14 residues. CDR3 DNA: TGTGCCAGCAGCTTAAACCCCGTAGCCTACGAGCAGTACTTC. Amino acids: CASSLNPVAYEQYF.

This clonotype has ten or more counts. The V and J genes are TRBV12-3 or TRBV12-4 and TRBJ1-1; D gene uncertain. The CDR3 contains 11 residues. Trimming removed 1 base at V and 11 bases at J, with 8 bases between. The DNA for the CDR3 is TGTGCCAGCAGTTTAGTCCACCGGGCTTTCTTT. As protein: CASSLVHRAFF.